What follows are 22 T cell receptor beta chains derived from one specimen sequenced in a study of blood T cell repertoires in COVID-19. The table came from immunoSEQ multiplex PCR; TCRdb's copy has only in-frame clones and leaves some out. The sample lists under 45,000 clones, 80% to 90% occurring once. Specimen: peripheral blood. These receptors were obtained from a woman of 80 years or more with active or convalescent COVID-19.

The rearrangement links TRBV5-5 to TRBJ1-2; D remains unclear. Germline loops: CDR1 SGHKS, CDR2 YYEKEE (reference sequence). The V and J ends lost 4 bases and 3 bases respectively, with 10 bases between them. This CDR3 has 13 amino acids. This CDR3 is CASSQRTHYGYTF. CDR3 bases: TGTGCCAGCAGCCAAAGGACTCACTATGGCTACACCTTC.

The chain employs TRBV6-6 and TRBJ1-5; TRBD1 matches 7 bases. Germline CDR1 and CDR2: MNHNY and SVGAGI (reference sequence). Trimming took 5 bases from V and 4 from J; bases not matched to a gene: 11. The CDR3 totals 16 residues. The CDR3 sequence is CASSQTGQGPNQPQHF. The CDR3 DNA reads as TGTGCCAGCAGTCAGACAGGGCAGGGACCTAATCAGCCCCAGCATTTT.

V gene TRBV7-3 combines with J gene TRBJ1-1, with 7 nucleotides matching TRBD1. V dropped 4 bases and J dropped 6; count of bases not matched to a gene: 5. The CDR3 spans 13 residues. CDR1 is SGHTA and CDR2 is FQGTGA in the germline V gene. The CDR3 sequence: CASSSQGRSEAFF. The DNA of the CDR3 is TGTGCCAGCAGCTCACAGGGGAGGTCTGAAGCTTTCTTT.

This chain joins TRBV5-1 and TRBJ1-1; TRBD1 agrees at 11 bases. The CDR3 runs 15 residues. The V segment lost 4 bases and the J segment 12 bases; nucleotides outside the gene matches: 14. Germline values: CDR1 SGHRS, CDR2 YFSETQ. The CDR3 spells CASSTGDRGSEISFF. DNA for the CDR3: TGCGCCAGCAGCACTGGGGACAGGGGGTCCGAGATTTCTTTCTTT.

The chain joins TRBV28 to TRBJ2-3, with 9 bases that match TRBD2. Per the germline V gene, CDR1 is MDHEN and CDR2 is SYDVKM. With 5 bases clipped from V and 2 bases from J, the junction kept 14 bases outside the gene matches. The length of the CDR3 is 18 residues. This CDR3 reads CASSPAGKGLAVTDTQYF. In DNA, the CDR3 is TGTGCCAGCAGTCCCGCCGGTAAGGGACTAGCAGTCACAGATACGCAGTATTTT.

This clone was picked up one time. The CDR3 sequence: CASSPVGQGTGELFF. The CDR3 nucleotides are TGTGCCAGCTCACCAGTAGGACAGGGCACCGGGGAGCTGTTTTTT. V gene TRBV18 combines with J gene TRBJ2-2; 8 nucleotides align to TRBD1. The V gene end was trimmed by 2 bases and the J gene end by 4 bases; junction bases not matched to a gene: 3. The CDR3 length is 15 residues. Germline-derived CDR1 and CDR2 are KGHSH and LQKENI. The full variable domain, its missing parts supplied by reference TRBV18 and TRBJ2-2, is NAGVMQNPRHLVRRRGQEARLRCSPMKGHSHVYWYRQLPEEGLKFMVYLQKENIIDESGMPKERFSAEFPKEGPSILRIQQVVRGDSAAYFCASSPVGQGTGELFFGEGSRLTVL.

V usage is TRBV19 and J usage is TRBJ2-5; 7 bases agree with TRBD1. Germline CDR1 reads LNHDA; CDR2 reads SQIVND (reference sequence). The length of the CDR3 is 15 residues. V lost 5 bases to trimming and J lost 0 bases; unmatched junction nucleotides: 6. The CDR3 region is CASSLGQSNQETQYF. The CDR3, as DNA: TGTGCCAGTAGTCTGGGACAGTCGAACCAAGAGACCCAGTACTTC.

The rearrangement links TRBV30 to TRBJ2-3; TRBD1 matches at 11 bases. This CDR3 has 16 amino acids. The J segment lost 3 bases and the V segment lost 1 base, leaving 6 bases of the junction unmatched. Germline V gene data show CDR1 as GTSNPN and CDR2 as SVGIG (reference sequence). In DNA form, the CDR3 reads TGTGCCTGGAGTGCCCGGACAGGGGGCGTAACAGATACGCAGTATTTT. Residues: CAWSARTGGVTDTQYF.

J is TRBJ2-1 and V is TRBV24-1; 15 nucleotides agree with TRBD2. V was pared by 4 bases and J by 8 bases, with 8 bases of the junction left unmatched. Germline CDR1 is KGHDR and CDR2 is SFDVKD. The CDR3 length is 17 residues. CDR3 residues: CATSDPGTSGRLDEQFF. CDR3 DNA: TGTGCCACCAGTGACCCAGGGACTAGCGGGAGGTTAGATGAGCAGTTCTTC.

The J gene is TRBJ2-1, the V gene TRBV4-2, with D tentatively TRBD2 (6 bases). Trimming stripped 2 bases from V and 2 bases from J, with 10 bases between. The CDR3 has 15 amino acids. Germline V gene sequence: CDR1 LGHNA, CDR2 YNFKEQ. The CDR3, as DNA: TGTGCCAGCAGCCAACCGGCGGGAACCTACAATGAGCAGTTCTTC. This sequence encodes CASSQPAGTYNEQFF.

This rearrangement joins TRBV11-3 to TRBJ2-2; D unclear. The length of the CDR3 is 12 residues. The ends were cut back, 1 base at V and 5 bases at J, with 2 bases in the middle. Per the germline V gene, CDR1 is SGHNT and CDR2 is YENEEA. In DNA, the CDR3 is TGTGCCAGCAGCTTAGCGACCGGGGAGCTGTTTTTT. Its translation is CASSLATGELFF.

A single count supports this clone. This chain links TRBV6-5 with TRBJ2-1, with D tentatively TRBD1 (6 bases). The V end was cut by 9 bases, the J end by 5 bases, with 14 bases between. Per the germline V gene, CDR1 is MNHEY and CDR2 is SVGAGI. The CDR3 length is 13 residues. The CDR3 loop is CASNRANNNEQFF. The CDR3 nucleotides read TGTGCCAGTAACAGGGCGAACAACAATGAGCAGTTCTTC.

The chain employs TRBV19 and TRBJ1-5, with no clear D. The CDR3 has 15 amino acids. The V and J ends lost 4 bases and 0 bases respectively, with 10 bases between them. From germline, CDR1 is LNHDA and CDR2 SQIVND (reference sequence). In DNA, the CDR3 is TGTGCCAGTAGTACCACAGACAATAGCAATCAGCCCCAGCATTTT. Its translation: CASSTTDNSNQPQHF.

To note about this clone: The sample carries other DNA sequences with the same CDR3. This chain uses TRBV12-3 or TRBV12-4 with TRBJ1-4; no firm D call. The V end was cut by 1 base, the J end by 4 bases, with 4 bases between. There are 13 residues in the CDR3. The CDR3 region is CASSLGGNEKLFF. The CDR3 DNA reads as TGTGCCAGCAGTTTAGGCGGTAATGAAAAACTGTTTTTT.

V gene TRBV6-4 combines with J gene TRBJ1-6; D remains unclear. This CDR3 spans 13 amino acids. Germline V gene lookup returns CDR1 MRHNA and CDR2 SNTAGT. V was clipped by 2 bases and J by 6 bases, with 5 bases between them. The CDR3 loop is CASSDSSNSPLHF. The CDR3 DNA follows: TGTGCCAGCAGTGACAGTAGTAATTCACCCCTCCACTTT.

The rearrangement links TRBV20-1 to TRBJ1-6, with no clear D. The germline gives CDR1 DFQATT, CDR2 SNEGSKA (reference sequence). V was shortened by 3 bases and J by 8 bases, with 14 bases between the two germline ends. This CDR3 spans 14 amino acids. In DNA, the CDR3 is TGCAGTGCTAGTATTGCGTCCTCTGATTCACCCCTCCACTTT. Protein: CSASIASSDSPLHF.

V is TRBV11-2 and J is TRBJ2-7; D is possibly TRBD1 (5 bases). The ends were cut back, 7 bases at V and 1 base at J, with 14 bases in the middle. The germline V gene encodes CDR1 SGHAT and CDR2 FQNNGV. The CDR3 is 14 residues long. DNA of the CDR3: TGTGCCAGCACCGTATCAGGGTCTTCCTACGAGCAGTACTTC. This encodes CASTVSGSSYEQYF.

The chain couples TRBV19 to TRBJ1-3; TRBD1 agrees at 7 bases. CDR1 is LNHDA and CDR2 is SQIVND in the germline V gene (reference sequence). The CDR3 extends over 15 amino acids. J lost 7 bases, V lost 8 bases, and 14 bases had no gene match. CDR3 loop: CASALRQGSRNTIYF. The CDR3 region has the DNA TGTGCCAGTGCACTCCGACAGGGATCGAGGAACACCATATATTTT.

The chain employs TRBV7-9 and TRBJ2-7; 7 positions match TRBD2. This CDR3 comprises 13 residues. Germline V gene data show CDR1 as SEHNR and CDR2 as FQNEAQ (reference sequence). V was pared by 5 bases and J by 1 base, with 2 bases of the junction left unmatched. CDR3 amino acids: CASSRGGSYEQYF. CDR3 DNA sequence: TGTGCCAGCAGCAGGGGAGGGTCCTACGAGCAGTACTTC.

The V gene is TRBV3-1 (or the pseudogene TRBV3-2), the J gene TRBJ2-4, with 10 bases that match TRBD2. CDR1 is LGHDT and CDR2 is YNNKEL in the germline V gene (reference sequence). CDR3 size: 15 residues. V trimming: 1 base; J trimming: 7 bases; junction bases outside the gene matches: 4. Written as DNA, the CDR3 is TGTGCCAGCAGCCAAGGGACTAGCGGCAGGAACATTCAGTACTTC. Amino acids: CASSQGTSGRNIQYF.

The rearrangement joins TRBV27 to TRBJ1-5; 10 positions match TRBD1. The CDR3 length is 14 residues. Germline V lookup: CDR1 MNHEY, CDR2 SMNVEV (reference sequence). Trimming cost V 4 bases and J 4 bases; bases outside gene matches: 1. The CDR3 DNA is TGTGCCAGCAGTTCGGACAGGGGGAATCAGCCCCAGCATTTT. This gives the protein CASSSDRGNQPQHF.

The rearrangement uses TRBV11-2 and TRBJ2-1; D not resolved. Germline V gives CDR1 SGHAT, CDR2 FQNNGV. The CDR3 extends over 14 amino acids. Trimming removed 1 base from V and 4 bases from J, with 8 bases in between. CDR3 bases: TGTGCCAGCAGCTTAGCGAGAATATACAATGAGCAGTTCTTC. Translating it yields CASSLARIYNEQFF.